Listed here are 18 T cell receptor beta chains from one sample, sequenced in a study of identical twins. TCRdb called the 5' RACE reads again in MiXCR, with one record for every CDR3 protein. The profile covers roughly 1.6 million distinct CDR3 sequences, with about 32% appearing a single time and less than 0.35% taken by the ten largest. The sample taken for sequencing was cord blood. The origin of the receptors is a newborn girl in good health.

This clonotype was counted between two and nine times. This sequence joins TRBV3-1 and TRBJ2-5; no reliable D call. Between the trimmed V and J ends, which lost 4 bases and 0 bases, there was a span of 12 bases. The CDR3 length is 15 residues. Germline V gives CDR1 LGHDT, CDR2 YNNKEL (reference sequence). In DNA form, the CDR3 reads TGTGCCAGCAGCCCGACCACGGTCTACCAAGAGACCCAGTACTTC. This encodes CASSPTTVYQETQYF.

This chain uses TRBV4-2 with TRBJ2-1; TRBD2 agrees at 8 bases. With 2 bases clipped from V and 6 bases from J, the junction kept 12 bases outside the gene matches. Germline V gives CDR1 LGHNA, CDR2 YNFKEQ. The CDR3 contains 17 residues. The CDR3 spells CASSQLIGRSGSNEQFF. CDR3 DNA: TGTGCCAGCAGCCAACTTATAGGGAGGAGCGGGAGCAATGAGCAGTTCTTC.

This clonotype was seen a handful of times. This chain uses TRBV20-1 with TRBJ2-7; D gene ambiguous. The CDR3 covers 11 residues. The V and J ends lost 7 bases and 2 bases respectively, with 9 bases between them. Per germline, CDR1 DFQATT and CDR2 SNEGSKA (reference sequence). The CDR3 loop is CSGTFTYEQYF. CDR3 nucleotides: TGCAGTGGGACGTTTACCTACGAGCAGTACTTC.

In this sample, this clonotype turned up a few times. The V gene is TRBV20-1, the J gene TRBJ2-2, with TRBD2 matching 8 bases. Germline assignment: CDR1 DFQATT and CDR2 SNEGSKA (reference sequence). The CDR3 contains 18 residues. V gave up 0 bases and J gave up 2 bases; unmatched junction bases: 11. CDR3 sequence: CSARDLGSGTVNTGELFF. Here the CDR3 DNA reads TGCAGTGCTAGAGATCTCGGTAGCGGGACCGTTAACACCGGGGAGCTGTTTTTT.

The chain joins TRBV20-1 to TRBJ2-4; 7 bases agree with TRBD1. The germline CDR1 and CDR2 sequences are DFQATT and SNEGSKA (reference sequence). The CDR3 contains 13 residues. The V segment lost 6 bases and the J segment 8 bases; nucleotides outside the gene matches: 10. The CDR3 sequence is CSARDSERDIQYF. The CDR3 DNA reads TGCAGTGCCCGGGACAGCGAAAGGGACATTCAGTACTTC.

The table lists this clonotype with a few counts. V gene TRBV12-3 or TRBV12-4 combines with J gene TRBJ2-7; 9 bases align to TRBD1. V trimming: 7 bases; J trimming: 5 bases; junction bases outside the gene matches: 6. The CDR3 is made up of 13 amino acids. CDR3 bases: TGTGCCAGCAAAAGGACAGGGGAAAACGAGCAGTACTTC. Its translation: CASKRTGENEQYF.

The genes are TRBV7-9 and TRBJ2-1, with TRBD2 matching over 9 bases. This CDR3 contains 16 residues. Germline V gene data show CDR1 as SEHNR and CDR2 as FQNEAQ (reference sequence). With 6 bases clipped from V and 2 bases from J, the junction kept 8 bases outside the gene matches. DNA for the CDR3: TGTGCCAGCAGATCTTCCGGGACTAGCCCCTACAATGAGCAGTTCTTC. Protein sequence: CASRSSGTSPYNEQFF.

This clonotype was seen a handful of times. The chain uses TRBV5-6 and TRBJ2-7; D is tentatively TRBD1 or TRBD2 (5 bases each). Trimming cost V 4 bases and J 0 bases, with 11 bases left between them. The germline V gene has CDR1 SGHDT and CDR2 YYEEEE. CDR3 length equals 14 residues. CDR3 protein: CASSRDPSSYEQYF. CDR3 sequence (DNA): TGTGCCAGCAGCCGGGACCCCAGCTCCTACGAGCAGTACTTC.

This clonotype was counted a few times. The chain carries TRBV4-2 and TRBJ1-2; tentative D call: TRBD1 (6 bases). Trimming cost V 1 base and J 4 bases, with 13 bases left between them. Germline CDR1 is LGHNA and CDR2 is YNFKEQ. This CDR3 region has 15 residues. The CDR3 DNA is TGTGCCAGCAGCCAAGGGACAGCGAGGGGCTATGGCTACACCTTC. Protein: CASSQGTARGYGYTF.

The CDR3 here is CASHSLGRSYGYTF. The CDR3 DNA reads TGTGCCAGCCATAGCTTGGGCCGGAGCTATGGCTACACCTTC. This chain links TRBV2 with TRBJ1-2, with no clear D. This CDR3 has 14 residues. V dropped 8 bases and J dropped 4 bases, with 17 bases sitting between them. The V gene's germline CDR1 is SNHLY and CDR2 FYNNEI.

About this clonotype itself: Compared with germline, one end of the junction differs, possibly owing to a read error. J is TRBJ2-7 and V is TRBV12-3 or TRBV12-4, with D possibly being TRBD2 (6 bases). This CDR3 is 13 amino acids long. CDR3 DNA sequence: TGTGCCACCCGCCGGGACTCCTCCTCCGAGCAGTACTTC. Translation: CATRRDSSSEQYF.

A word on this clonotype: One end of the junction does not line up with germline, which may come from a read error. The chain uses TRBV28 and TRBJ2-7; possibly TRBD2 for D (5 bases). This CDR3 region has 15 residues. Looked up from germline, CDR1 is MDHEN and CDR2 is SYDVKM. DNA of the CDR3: TGTGCCTGCAGTTTAGGGCTAGCCATTTACTACGAGCAGTACTTC. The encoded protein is CACSLGLAIYYEQYF.

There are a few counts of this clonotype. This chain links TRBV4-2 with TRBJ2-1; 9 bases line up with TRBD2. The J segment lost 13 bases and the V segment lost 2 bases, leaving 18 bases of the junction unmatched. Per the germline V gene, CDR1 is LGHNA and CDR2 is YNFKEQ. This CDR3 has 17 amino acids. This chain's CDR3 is CASSQKQASGGPVLQFF. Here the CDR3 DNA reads TGTGCCAGCAGCCAAAAACAAGCCAGCGGGGGGCCTGTCCTTCAGTTCTTC.

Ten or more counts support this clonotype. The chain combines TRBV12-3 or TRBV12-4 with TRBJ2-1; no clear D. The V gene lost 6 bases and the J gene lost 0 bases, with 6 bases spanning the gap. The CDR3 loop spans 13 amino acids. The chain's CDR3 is CASSFVSYNEQFF. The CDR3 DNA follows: TGTGCCAGCAGCTTCGTCTCCTACAATGAGCAGTTCTTC.

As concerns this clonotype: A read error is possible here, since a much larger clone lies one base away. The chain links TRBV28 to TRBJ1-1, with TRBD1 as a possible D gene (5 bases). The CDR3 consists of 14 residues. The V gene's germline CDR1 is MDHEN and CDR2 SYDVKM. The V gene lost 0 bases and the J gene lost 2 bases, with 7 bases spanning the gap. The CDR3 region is CASSLWDKNTEAFF. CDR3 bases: TGTGCCAGCAGTTTATGGGACAAAAACACTGAAGCTTTCTTT.

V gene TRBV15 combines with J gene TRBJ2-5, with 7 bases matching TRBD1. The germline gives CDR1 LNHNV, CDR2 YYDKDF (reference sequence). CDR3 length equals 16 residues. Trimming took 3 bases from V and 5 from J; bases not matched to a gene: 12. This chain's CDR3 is CATSRGNKGAGETQYF. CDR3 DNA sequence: TGTGCCACCAGCAGGGGTAACAAGGGGGCAGGGGAGACCCAGTACTTC.

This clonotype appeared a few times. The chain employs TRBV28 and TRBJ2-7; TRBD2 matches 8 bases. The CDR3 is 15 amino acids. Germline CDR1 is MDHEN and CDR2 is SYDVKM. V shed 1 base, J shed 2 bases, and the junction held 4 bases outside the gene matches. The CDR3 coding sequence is TGTGCCAGCAGTTTATATGCGGGAGGCCCCTACGAGCAGTACTTC. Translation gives CASSLYAGGPYEQYF.

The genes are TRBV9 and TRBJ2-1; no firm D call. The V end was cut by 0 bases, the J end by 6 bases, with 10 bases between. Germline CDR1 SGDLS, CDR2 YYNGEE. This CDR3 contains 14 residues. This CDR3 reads CASSVVGSSNEQFF. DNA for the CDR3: TGTGCCAGCAGCGTAGTAGGTTCCAGCAATGAGCAGTTCTTC.